Listed below are T cell receptor beta chains from one sample, sequenced in a study of OX40 agonist ivuxolimab in advanced cancers. The data were produced by immunoSEQ multiplex PCR, yet TCRdb's version contains in-frame clones alone and is incomplete. The table shows 75,000 or so clones, with around four fifths occurring only once. The sequencing used CD4+ or CD8+ T cells sorted from blood, collected in a trial of the OX40 agonist ivuxolimab. The source is an adult with an advanced solid tumor such as melanoma, head and neck, liver or kidney cancer. The CDR3 runs from the conserved cysteine through the conserved F or W. A D gene is named only where the DNA matches it firmly. The size entry is marked missing in some rows and otherwise reads once, few, many or a size class.

D | size | J | V | DNA | CDR3
TRBD1 | . | TRBJ2-7 | TRBV6-5 | TGTGCCAGCAGTTACGACAGGGGGGAAAACGAGCAGTACTTC | CASSYDRGENEQYF
. | . | TRBJ1-1 | TRBV19 | TGTGCCAGTAGTATACACGACGGGATATACACTGAAGCTTTCTTT | CASSIHDGIYTEAFF
. | once | TRBJ1-5 | TRBV4-3 | TGCGCCAGCAGCCCCACGACACACTATAGCAATCAGCCCCAGCATTTT | CASSPTTHYSNQPQHF
. | . | TRBJ2-3 | TRBV5-1 | TGCGCCAGCAGCTTGGCCGGGGGATCTGGCACAGATACGCAGTATTTT | CASSLAGGSGTDTQYF
TRBD1 | once | TRBJ2-2 | TRBV7-9 | TGTGCCAGCAGCTTAGGACAGGGCGTTAGAGCCGGGGAGCTGTTTTTT | CASSLGQGVRAGELFF
TRBD1 | . | TRBJ1-6 | TRBV10-2 | TGCGCCAGCAGTGAGTCGTTCGGGACAGGAAACTCACCCCTCCACTTT | CASSESFGTGNSPLHF
TRBD2 | . | TRBJ2-3 | TRBV9 | TGTGCCAGCAGCGCTATGCTCCTCGGCGGGAGGGCAGGAGATACGCAGTATTTT | CASSAMLLGGRAGDTQYF
. | . | TRBJ2-1 | TRBV12-5 | TGTGCTAGTGGTTCCTCACCCTGGCCTCAATTATCTCCCAATGAGCAGTTCTTC | CASGSSPWPQLSPNEQFF
. | . | TRBJ1-1 | TRBV5-4 | TGTGCCAGCAGCTTCGGCGTCGGTTTAACCGAAGCTTTCTTT | CASSFGVGLTEAFF
TRBD2 | . | TRBJ2-7 | TRBV4-3 | TGCGCCAGCAGCCAGGAGCGGGGGGGACCCTACGAGCAGTACTTC | CASSQERGGPYEQYF
. | . | TRBJ1-4 | TRBV5-1 | TGCGCCAGCAGCTTGGCGGCAACTAATGAAAAACTGTTTTTT | CASSLAATNEKLFF
. | . | TRBJ1-2 | TRBV28 | TGTGCCAGCAGTTTACTCGACAGGAGCTATGGCTACACCTTC | CASSLLDRSYGYTF
TRBD1 | . | TRBJ2-4 | TRBV28 | TGTGCCAGCAGTGCAATGACAGGGGCCAAAAACATTCAGTACTTC | CASSAMTGAKNIQYF
. | . | TRBJ2-1 | TRBV9 | TGTGCCAGCAGCGGAACCGGGACAACAATGAAGCAGTTCTTC | CASSGTGTTMKQFF
. | few | TRBJ2-3 | TRBV7-9 | TGCGCCAGCAGCCAAGAGCGCACAGATACGCAGTATTTT | CASSQERTDTQYF
. | . | TRBJ2-1 | TRBV5-3 | TGTGCCAGAAGCTTGGCGTTCTCCTACAATGAGCAGTTCTTC | CARSLAFSYNEQFF
TRBD1 | . | TRBJ1-1 | TRBV4-3 | TGCGCCAGCAGCCTCCCGGACAGGAAAGGGGGAAGCACTGAAGCTTTCTTT | CASSLPDRKGGSTEAFF
. | few | TRBJ2-5 | TRBV15 | TGTGCCACCAGCAGACTCGGGACCTTACAAGGGGAGACCCAGTACTTC | CATSRLGTLQGETQYF
TRBD2 | . | TRBJ2-1 | TRBV6-4 | TGTGCCAGCATGGCGGGGGAGCAAGACGAGCAGTTCTTC | CASMAGEQDEQFF
TRBD1 | . | TRBJ1-1 | TRBV2 | TGTGCCAGCAACGTACAGGGGGCAAAGAACACTGAAGCTTTCTTT | CASNVQGAKNTEAFF
. | . | TRBJ2-7 | TRBV7-2 | TGTGCCAGCAGCTCGGGGACGGGTACTAGCTCCTACGAGCAGTACTTC | CASSSGTGTSSYEQYF
. | few | TRBJ1-3 | TRBV19 | TGTGCCAGTAGTATTTTGTTCCTCTCTGGAAACACCATATATTTT | CASSILFLSGNTIYF
TRBD2 | . | TRBJ2-1 | TRBV11-3 | TGTGCCAGCAGCTTATCCGGGACTAGCGGGGGCCTCTCTCTTAATGAGCAGTTCTTC | CASSLSGTSGGLSLNEQFF
. | . | TRBJ2-1 | TRBV7-2 | TGTGCCAGCAGCTCCCTGGGGACGAGCTCCTACAATGAGCAGTTCTTC | CASSSLGTSSYNEQFF
. | once | TRBJ1-3 | TRBV7-9 | TGTGCCAGCAGCTTAGCAGGCGCCGCGACCCTAGGAAACACCATATATTTT | CASSLAGAATLGNTIYF
. | . | TRBJ1-5 | TRBV5-6 | TGTGCCAGCAGCTTGGGCCACCTTAGCAATCAGCCCCAGCATTTT | CASSLGHLSNQPQHF
. | few | TRBJ2-2 | TRBV25-1 | TGTGCCAGCAGTGTGGGACAAAACACCGGGGAGCTGTTTTTT | CASSVGQNTGELFF
. | few | TRBJ1-5 | TRBV19 | TGTGCCAGTAGTAAGGCAGGGGAGACCAATCAGCCCCAGCATTTT | CASSKAGETNQPQHF
TRBD2 | . | TRBJ2-7 | TRBV15 | TGTGCCACCAGCAGAGGGCGGGAGGGCTCCTACGAGCAGTACTTC | CATSRGREGSYEQYF
. | . | TRBJ2-7 | TRBV7-2 | TGTGCCAGCAGCCCCCCAAAGTCTGACGAGCAGTACTTC | CASSPPKSDEQYF
TRBD2 | . | TRBJ2-5 | TRBV15 | TGTGCCACCAGCGGACGGGGGGGCCGCGAAGAGACCCAGTACTTC | CATSGRGGREETQYF
. | . | TRBJ2-3 | TRBV4-3 | TGCGCCAGCAGCCAAGATTCCCAGCGGAGCACAGATACGCAGTATTTT | CASSQDSQRSTDTQYF
. | . | TRBJ1-1 | TRBV30 | TGTGCCTGGAGTGTACCGGGGATGAACACTGAAGCTTTCTTT | CAWSVPGMNTEAFF
. | few | TRBJ1-5 | TRBV15 | TGTGCCACCAGCAGGGCTACGGAGAACCAGCATTTT | CATSRATENQHF
. | . | TRBJ2-1 | TRBV9 | TGTGCCAGCAGTGTTACGGATCAGCCTTACAATGAGCAGTTCTTC | CASSVTDQPYNEQFF
. | . | TRBJ2-3 | TRBV7-7 | TGTGCCAGCAGCCCGAGACAGGTTATCTCTAGCACAGATACGCAGTATTTT | CASSPRQVISSTDTQYF
TRBD1 | few | TRBJ1-6 | TRBV5-1 | TGCGCCAGCAGCTTAGGGACAGGGGACTCACCCCTCCACTTT | CASSLGTGDSPLHF
TRBD1 | . | TRBJ2-7 | TRBV19 | TGTGCCAGTAGTCAGGGACAGGGGGCAACCTACGAGCAGTACTTC | CASSQGQGATYEQYF
. | . | TRBJ2-5 | TRBV11-2 | TGTGCCAGCAGCCGGTATCAAGGGACCCAGTACTTC | CASSRYQGTQYF
. | . | TRBJ2-3 | TRBV7-9 | TGTGCCAGCAGCTTAGGCCTTGTTCCTACTAGCACAGATACGCAGTATTTT | CASSLGLVPTSTDTQYF
. | . | TRBJ2-2 | TRBV7-7 | TGTGCCAGCAGCCGTACAGGCGCCGGGGAGCTGTTTTTT | CASSRTGAGELFF
TRBD2 | . | TRBJ2-2 | TRBV10-3 | TGTGCCATCAGTGGACGGGGGGGGGACACCGGGGAGCTGTTTTTT | CAISGRGGDTGELFF
TRBD2 | . | TRBJ2-1 | TRBV29-1 | TGCAGCGTTGAACTAGCGGAAATTGAGCAGTTCTTC | CSVELAEIEQFF
. | . | TRBJ1-5 | TRBV6-1 | TGTGCCAGCAGTGGGAAGGACGGAACCAATCAGCCCCAGCATTTT | CASSGKDGTNQPQHF